Listed here is a single TCR beta chain. Its antigen is undetermined. These data originate in a study of T cell repertoires in cytomegalovirus infection. Study context: Selection of CMV epitopes for the study included recently identified HLA-C-restricted and well-studied HLA-B-restricted ones. Matching HLA type and CMV infection were both indicated by public TCR beta signatures. Findings of the study overall: Cumulative frequency (of public TCR beta family members) identified carriers of CMV plus the relevant HLA. Predominance within the ex vivo response was attributable to HLA-C-restricted CMV-specific TCR beta clonotypes.

The CDR3 spans 15 residues. The V gene lost 6 bases and the J gene lost 6 bases, with 17 bases spanning the gap. CDR1 and CDR2 (germline): SNHLY, FYNNEI. TCRdb analysed the reads with MiXCR anew, one entry per CDR3 protein. Of 70,000 or so distinct CDR3 sequences detected, around 30% appear once; the ten largest clones hold 59%. V usage is TRBV2 and J usage is TRBJ2-2; the D gene is possibly TRBD2 (6 bases). The clonotype was recovered from a human donor in good health (CMV status not recorded). Some clones in this sample may be carry-over from other donors' samples. The sequencing here drew on CD8+ T cells from cultured PBMCs, taken from culture after CMV antigen stimulation. The CDR3: CASSYVTGDPGELFF. The CDR3 DNA sequence: TGTGCCAGCAGCTATGTAACGGGAGACCCCGGGGAGCTGTTTTTT. Looking up the rest from reference TRBV2 and TRBJ2-2 gives the full variable domain: EPEVTQTPSHQVTQMGQEVILRCVPISNHLYFYWYRQILGQKVEFLVSFYNNEISEKSEIFDDQFSVERPDGSNFTLKIRSTKLEDSAMYFCASSYVTGDPGELFFGEGSRLTVL.